This passage covers 8 T cell receptor beta chains from one sample sequenced in a study of spatial heterogeneity in lung cancer. TCRdb independently ran MiXCR on the 5' RACE reads; one entry per CDR3 protein. This sample carries 2,500 to 4,000 distinct CDR3 sequences, about a tenth of them seen once, and the ten largest clones take 30% to 45%. Their antigens remain unidentified. General study findings and limits: It was found that expanded intratumoral alpha and beta TCR counts tracked tumor mutation counts.

As to time point: sample taken at primary tumor resection. This specimen consisted of lung tumor tissue, obtained at surgery. These receptors all stem from a male donor with early-stage non-small cell lung cancer.

This clonotype occurred many times. CDR3 in amino acids: CASSIPSNTQHF. The CDR3 nucleotides read TGTGCCAGTAGTATACCCTCCAATACCCAGCATTTT. The rearrangement uses TRBV19 and TRBJ1-5; no clear D. The V end was cut by 2 bases, the J end by 11 bases, with 10 bases between. CDR3 length: 12 residues. Germline V gene sequence: CDR1 LNHDA, CDR2 SQIVND (reference sequence).

By share, this clonotype ranks as medium-sized. The J gene is TRBJ1-1, the V gene TRBV28; perhaps TRBD1 as D (5 bases). V lost 6 bases and J 0 bases, leaving 14 bases between the germline ends. Germline CDR1 and CDR2: MDHEN and SYDVKM. There are 15 residues in the CDR3. The CDR3 loop is CASSTLGRMNTEAFF. DNA of the CDR3: TGTGCCAGCAGCACGTTGGGACGGATGAACACTGAAGCTTTCTTT. Full variable domain (missing parts from reference TRBV28 and TRBJ1-1): DVKVTQSSRYLVKRTGEKVFLECVQDMDHENMFWYRQDPGLGLRLIYFSYDVKMKEKGDIPEGYSVSREKKERFSLILESASTNQTSMYLCASSTLGRMNTEAFFGQGTRLTVV.

The V and J genes are TRBV5-1 and TRBJ2-1, with 9 bases fitting TRBD1. V trimming: 5 bases; J trimming: 4 bases; junction bases outside the gene matches: 7. This CDR3 has 15 residues. Per germline, CDR1 SGHRS and CDR2 YFSETQ. CDR3 nucleotide sequence: TGCGCCAGCAGGTCTCCGGACAGGGGTTACAATGAGCAGTTCTTC. Its protein product is CASRSPDRGYNEQFF.

This clonotype appeared many times. The chain carries TRBV7-2 and TRBJ2-3, with 11 bases matching TRBD2. The CDR3 runs 16 residues. CDR1 and CDR2 from the germline V gene are SGHTA and FQGNSA. V lost 5 bases to trimming and J lost 5 bases; unmatched junction nucleotides: 9. The DNA of the CDR3 is TGTGCCAGCAGCGCCAGACTAGCGGGGAGCCTAGATACGCAGTATTTT. Its translation: CASSARLAGSLDTQYF.

This clonotype has just a few counts. Mismatch with germline at one junction end may stem from a read error. This sequence joins TRBV7-9 and TRBJ1-2, with a possible D match to TRBD1 (5 bases). The germline V gene has CDR1 SEHNR and CDR2 FQNEAQ (reference sequence). CDR3 length: 14 residues. For the CDR3, the DNA is TGTGCCAGCAGCCCCTCAAGCAGGGTCGATGGCCACACCTTC. It yields the protein CASSPSSRVDGHTF.

V usage is TRBV28 and J usage is TRBJ2-1; D gene unclear. The length of the CDR3 is 14 residues. CDR1 and CDR2 (germline): MDHEN, SYDVKM. V was cut by 3 bases and J by 3 bases, with 9 bases left in between. The CDR3 coding sequence is TGTGCCAGCAGTTTTTCCCATGGCTACAATGAGCAGTTCTTC. The encoded protein is CASSFSHGYNEQFF.

This clonotype was seen repeatedly, ten times or more. The genes are TRBV28 and TRBJ1-5, with TRBD1 matching 7 bases. V shed 5 bases and J 3 bases; nucleotides not matched to a gene: 10. CDR3 length: 16 residues. CDR1 is MDHEN and CDR2 is SYDVKM in the germline V gene. This chain's CDR3 is CASSPGQDWDNQPQHF. Written as DNA, the CDR3 is TGTGCCAGCAGTCCCGGACAGGACTGGGACAATCAGCCCCAGCATTTT.

This clonotype is categorized as medium-sized. The J gene is TRBJ1-2, the V gene TRBV10-1; D is possibly TRBD1 (6 bases). V lost 10 bases, J lost 8 bases, and 20 bases lay in between. The CDR3 has 13 amino acids. Germline assignment: CDR1 WNHNN and CDR2 SYGVQD (reference sequence). CDR3 DNA: TGCGCCACCACCCCCGGGGGCGAAAGCGGCTACACCTTC. Translation gives CATTPGGESGYTF.